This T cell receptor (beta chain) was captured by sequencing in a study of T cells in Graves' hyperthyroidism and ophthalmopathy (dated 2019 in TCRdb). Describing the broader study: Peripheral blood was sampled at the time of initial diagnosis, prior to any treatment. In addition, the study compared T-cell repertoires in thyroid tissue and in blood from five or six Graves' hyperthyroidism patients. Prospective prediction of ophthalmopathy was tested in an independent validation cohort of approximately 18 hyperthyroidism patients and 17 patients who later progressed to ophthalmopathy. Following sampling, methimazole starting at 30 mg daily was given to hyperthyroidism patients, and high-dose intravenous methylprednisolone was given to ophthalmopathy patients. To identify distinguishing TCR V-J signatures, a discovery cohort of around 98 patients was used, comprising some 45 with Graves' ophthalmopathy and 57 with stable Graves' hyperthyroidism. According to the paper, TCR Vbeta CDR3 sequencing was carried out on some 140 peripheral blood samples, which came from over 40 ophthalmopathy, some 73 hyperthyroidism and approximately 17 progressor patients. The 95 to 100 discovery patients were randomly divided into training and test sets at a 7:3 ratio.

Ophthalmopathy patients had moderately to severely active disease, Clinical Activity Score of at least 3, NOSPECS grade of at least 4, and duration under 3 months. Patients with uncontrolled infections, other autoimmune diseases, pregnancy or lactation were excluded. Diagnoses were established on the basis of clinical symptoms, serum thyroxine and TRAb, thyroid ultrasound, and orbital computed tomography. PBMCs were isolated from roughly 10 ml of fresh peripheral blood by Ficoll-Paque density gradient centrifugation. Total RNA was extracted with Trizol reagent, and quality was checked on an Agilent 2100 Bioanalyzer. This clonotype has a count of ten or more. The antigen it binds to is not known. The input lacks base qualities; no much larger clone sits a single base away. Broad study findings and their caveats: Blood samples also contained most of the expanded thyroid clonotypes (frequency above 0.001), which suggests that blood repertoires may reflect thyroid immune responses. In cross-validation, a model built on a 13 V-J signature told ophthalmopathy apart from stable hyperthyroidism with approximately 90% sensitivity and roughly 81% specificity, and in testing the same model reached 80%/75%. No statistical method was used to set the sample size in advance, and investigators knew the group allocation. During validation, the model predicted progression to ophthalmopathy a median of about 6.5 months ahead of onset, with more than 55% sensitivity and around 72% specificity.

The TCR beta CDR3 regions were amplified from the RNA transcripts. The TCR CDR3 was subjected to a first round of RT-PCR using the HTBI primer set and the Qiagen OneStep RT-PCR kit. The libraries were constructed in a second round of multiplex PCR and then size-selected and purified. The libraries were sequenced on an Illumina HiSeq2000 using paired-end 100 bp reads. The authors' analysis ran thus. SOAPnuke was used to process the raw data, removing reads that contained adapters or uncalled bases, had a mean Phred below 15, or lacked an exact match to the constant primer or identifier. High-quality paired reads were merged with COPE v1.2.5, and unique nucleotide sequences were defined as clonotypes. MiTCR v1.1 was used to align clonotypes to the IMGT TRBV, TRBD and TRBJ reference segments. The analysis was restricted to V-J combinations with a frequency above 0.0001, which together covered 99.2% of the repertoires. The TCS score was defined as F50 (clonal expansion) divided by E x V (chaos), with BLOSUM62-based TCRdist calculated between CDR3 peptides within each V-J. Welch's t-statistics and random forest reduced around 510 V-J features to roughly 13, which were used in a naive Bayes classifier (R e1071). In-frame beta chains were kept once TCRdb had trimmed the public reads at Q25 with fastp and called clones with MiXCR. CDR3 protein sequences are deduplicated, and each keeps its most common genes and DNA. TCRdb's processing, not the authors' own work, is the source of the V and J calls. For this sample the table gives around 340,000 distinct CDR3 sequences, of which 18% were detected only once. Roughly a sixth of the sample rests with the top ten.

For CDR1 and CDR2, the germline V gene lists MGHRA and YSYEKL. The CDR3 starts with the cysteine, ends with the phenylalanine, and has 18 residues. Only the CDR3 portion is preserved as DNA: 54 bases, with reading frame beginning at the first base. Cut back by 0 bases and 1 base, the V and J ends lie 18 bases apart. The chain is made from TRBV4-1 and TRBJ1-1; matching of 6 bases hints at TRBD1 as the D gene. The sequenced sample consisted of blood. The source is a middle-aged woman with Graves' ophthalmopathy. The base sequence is TGCGCCAGCAGCCAAGATCGGGGGGGGGCAGCCCAGAACACTGAAGCTTTCTTT. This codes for CASSQDRGGAAQNTEAFF.